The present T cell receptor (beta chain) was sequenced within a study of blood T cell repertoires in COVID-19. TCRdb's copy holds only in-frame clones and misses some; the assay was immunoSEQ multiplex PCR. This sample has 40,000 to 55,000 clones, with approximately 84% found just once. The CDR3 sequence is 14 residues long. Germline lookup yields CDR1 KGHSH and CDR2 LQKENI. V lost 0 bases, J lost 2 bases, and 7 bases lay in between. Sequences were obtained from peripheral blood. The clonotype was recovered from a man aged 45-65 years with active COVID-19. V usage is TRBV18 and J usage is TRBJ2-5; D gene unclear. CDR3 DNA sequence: TGTGCCAGCTCACCACCCACAGTACAAGAGACCCAGTACTTC. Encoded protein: CASSPPTVQETQYF. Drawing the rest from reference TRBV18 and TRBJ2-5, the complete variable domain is NAGVMQNPRHLVRRRGQEARLRCSPMKGHSHVYWYRQLPEEGLKFMVYLQKENIIDESGMPKERFSAEFPKEGPSILRIQQVVRGDSAAYFCASSPPTVQETQYFGPGTRLLVL.